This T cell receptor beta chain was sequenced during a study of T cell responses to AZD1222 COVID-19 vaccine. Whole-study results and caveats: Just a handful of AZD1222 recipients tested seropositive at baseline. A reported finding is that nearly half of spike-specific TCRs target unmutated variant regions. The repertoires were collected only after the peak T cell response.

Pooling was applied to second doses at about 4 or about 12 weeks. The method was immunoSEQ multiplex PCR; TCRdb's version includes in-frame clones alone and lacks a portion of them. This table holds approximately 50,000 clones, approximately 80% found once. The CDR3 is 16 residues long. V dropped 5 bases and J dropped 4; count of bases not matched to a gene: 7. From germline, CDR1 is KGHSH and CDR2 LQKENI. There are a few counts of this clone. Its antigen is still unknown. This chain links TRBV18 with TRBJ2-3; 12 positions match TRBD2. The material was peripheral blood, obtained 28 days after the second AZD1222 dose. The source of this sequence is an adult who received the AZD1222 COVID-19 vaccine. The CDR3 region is CASSTGTSGWADTQYF. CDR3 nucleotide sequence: TGTGCCAGCTCAACTGGGACTAGCGGGTGGGCAGATACGCAGTATTTT.